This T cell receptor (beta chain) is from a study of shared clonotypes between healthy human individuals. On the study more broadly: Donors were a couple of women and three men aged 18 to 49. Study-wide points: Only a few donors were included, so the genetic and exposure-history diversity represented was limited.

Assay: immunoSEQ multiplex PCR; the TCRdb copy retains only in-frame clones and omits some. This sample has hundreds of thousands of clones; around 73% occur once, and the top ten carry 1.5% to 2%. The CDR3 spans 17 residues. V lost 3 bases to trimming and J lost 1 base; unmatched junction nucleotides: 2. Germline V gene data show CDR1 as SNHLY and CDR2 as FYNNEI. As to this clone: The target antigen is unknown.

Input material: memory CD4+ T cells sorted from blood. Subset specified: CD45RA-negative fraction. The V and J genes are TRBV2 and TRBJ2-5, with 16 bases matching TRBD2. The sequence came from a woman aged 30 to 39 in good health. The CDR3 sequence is CASSEGLAGGPQETQYF. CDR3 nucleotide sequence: TGTGCCAGCAGTGAGGGACTAGCGGGAGGGCCCCAAGAGACCCAGTACTTC. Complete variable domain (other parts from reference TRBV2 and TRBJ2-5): EPEVTQTPSHQVTQMGQEVILRCVPISNHLYFYWYRQILGQKVEFLVSFYNNEISEKSEIFDDQFSVERPDGSNFTLKIRSTKLEDSAMYFCASSEGLAGGPQETQYFGPGTRLLVL.